This note documents a single T cell receptor (beta chain) sequence. The record originates from a study of cytomegalovirus exposure and HLA in healthy donors. The CDR3 runs 14 residues. CDR1 SEHNR and CDR2 FQNEAQ come from the germline V gene (reference sequence). Unmatched junction bases numbered 4, after V lost 5 bases and J lost 4 bases. Clones were read by immunoSEQ multiplex PCR, and TCRdb kept only the in-frame ones, dropping some. Here the sample spans more than 95,000 clones, approximately 90% being singletons. Sequences were obtained from PBMCs. The sequence was collected from a woman younger than 30 in good health and CMV-seronegative. V is TRBV7-9 and J is TRBJ1-1, with 10 bases matching TRBD1. The CDR3 DNA is TGTGCCAGCAGCCGCGGACAGGGGGGCACTGAAGCTTTCTTT. This sequence encodes CASSRGQGGTEAFF.